These 18 T cell receptor beta chains originate from one sample sequenced in a study of shared T cell receptors in the human thymus. The table came from immunoSEQ multiplex PCR; TCRdb's copy has only in-frame clones and leaves some out. The table includes hundreds of thousands of clones, roughly 90% detected once. In addition, the sample was reused for a study of human thymus T cells.

Sequenced material: thymocytes. These receptor sequences come from a boy in the first two years of life with a congenital heart defect.

CDR3 sequence reads: CASSLRWGGDSHYEQYF. CDR3 nucleotide sequence: TGTGCCAGCAGCTTAAGGTGGGGCGGGGACTCTCACTACGAGCAGTACTTC. This chain uses TRBV7-8 with TRBJ2-7; D perhaps matches TRBD2 (6 bases). This CDR3 is built from 17 residues. V was pared by 2 bases and J by 3 bases, with 20 bases between. Germline V lookup: CDR1 SGHVS, CDR2 FQNEAQ.

V usage is TRBV25-1 and J usage is TRBJ2-2; a possible D gene is TRBD1 (6 bases). Germline-derived CDR1 and CDR2 are MGHDK and SYGVNS. V was clipped by 6 bases and J by 3 bases, with 17 bases between them. The CDR3 is 16 amino acids. The CDR3 DNA is TGTGCCAGCAGGACCGAGAAGGGGGAGCACACCGGGGAGCTGTTTTTT. It codes for CASRTEKGEHTGELFF. Looking up the rest from reference TRBV25-1 and TRBJ2-2 gives the full variable domain: EADIYQTPRYLVIGTGKKITLECSQTMGHDKMYWYQQDPGMELHLIHYSYGVNSTEKGDLSSESTVSRIRTEHFPLTLESARPSHTSQYLCASRTEKGEHTGELFFGEGSRLTVL.

The V and J genes are TRBV19 and TRBJ1-5, with TRBD1 identical over 7 bases. Trimming took 6 bases from V and 4 from J; bases not matched to a gene: 9. Germline values: CDR1 LNHDA, CDR2 SQIVND (reference sequence). This CDR3 region has 15 residues. CDR3 sequence: CASRPEGQSNQPQHF. In DNA, the CDR3 is TGTGCCAGTAGACCAGAGGGACAGTCGAATCAGCCCCAGCATTTT.

The gene calls are TRBV7-2 and TRBJ2-1; TRBD2 agrees at 12 bases. CDR3 size: 15 residues. Germline V gives CDR1 SGHTA, CDR2 FQGNSA. Trimming took 6 bases from V and 6 from J; bases not matched to a gene: 6. The CDR3 loop is CASRPTSGRVNEQFF. The CDR3 bases are TGTGCCAGCAGACCGACTAGCGGGAGAGTCAATGAGCAGTTCTTC.

V and J are TRBV7-9 and TRBJ2-3; D perhaps matches TRBD1 (6 bases). Deletions cut 0 bases from V and 1 base from J, with 20 bases between. There are 19 residues in the CDR3. The germline gives CDR1 SEHNR, CDR2 FQNEAQ (reference sequence). CDR3 protein: CASSLARGSHPVGTDTQYF. CDR3 DNA sequence: TGTGCCAGCAGCTTAGCGAGGGGGAGCCACCCGGTGGGCACAGATACGCAGTATTTT.

This clone has more than one count but fewer than ten. V and J are TRBV7-6 and TRBJ2-3; D is unresolved. Germline CDR1 is SGHVS and CDR2 is FNYEAQ. Between the trimmed V and J ends, which lost 0 bases and 4 bases, there was a span of 17 bases. This CDR3 is 17 amino acids long. The CDR3 DNA follows: TGTGCCAGCAGCTTAGCTCCGACCTATTCCGCGGCAGATACGCAGTATTTT. Translating gives CASSLAPTYSAADTQYF.

The chain couples TRBV30 to TRBJ1-6, with D possibly TRBD1 on 6 matching bases. V gave up 3 bases and J gave up 9 bases, with 15 bases separating them. The CDR3 runs 14 residues. Germline-derived CDR1 and CDR2 are GTSNPN and SVGIG (reference sequence). CDR3 sequence: CAWSYPGGGSPLHF. CDR3 nucleotides: TGTGCCTGGAGCTATCCGGGGGGCGGTTCACCCCTCCACTTT. Full variable domain (missing parts from reference TRBV30 and TRBJ1-6): SQTIHQWPATLVQPVGSPLSLECTVEGTSNPNLYWYRQAAGRGLQLLFYSVGIGQISSEVPQNLSASRPQDRQFILSSKKLLLSDSGFYLCAWSYPGGGSPLHFGNGTRLTVT.

The chain recombines TRBV19 with TRBJ1-1; TRBD1 matches 7 bases. Germline trimming cut 3 bases from V and 5 bases from J; bases unmatched to any gene: 9. The CDR3 loop spans 15 amino acids. Germline V gene sequence: CDR1 LNHDA, CDR2 SQIVND (reference sequence). The CDR3 spells CASSIVRTGGTEAFF. The CDR3 DNA sequence: TGTGCCAGTAGTATTGTCCGGACAGGTGGGACTGAAGCTTTCTTT.

The V and J genes are TRBV7-9 and TRBJ2-7, with D perhaps matching TRBD1 (6 bases). Germline V gene lookup returns CDR1 SEHNR and CDR2 FQNEAQ (reference sequence). Between the trimmed V and J ends, which lost 5 bases and 2 bases, there was a span of 10 bases. This CDR3 spans 13 amino acids. CDR3 DNA: TGTGCCAGCAGCCCCTGGGACACCTACGAGCAGTACTTC. Translated: CASSPWDTYEQYF.

The chain has TRBV4-1 and TRBJ1-2, with 9 positions matching TRBD1. Germline V gene data show CDR1 as MGHRA and CDR2 as YSYEKL. With 0 bases clipped from V and 14 bases from J, the junction kept 28 bases outside the gene matches. The CDR3 runs to 20 residues. CDR3 DNA: TGCGCCAGCAGCCAAGACGCCTCTCCGAATAGTACAGGGGGCAGAGGGACGGGGACCTTC. It encodes CASSQDASPNSTGGRGTGTF.

This clone was recorded a few times. The chain links TRBV6-5 to TRBJ2-5; D perhaps matches TRBD1 (6 bases). V lost 6 bases and J lost 2, with 16 bases in between. The CDR3 covers 15 residues. Germline CDR1 and CDR2: MNHEY and SVGAGI. The CDR3 reads CASRIGGVGQETQYF. Here the CDR3 DNA reads TGTGCCAGCAGAATAGGGGGTGTAGGTCAAGAGACCCAGTACTTC.

A single count supports this clone. The CDR3 spells CAWSIGLFYEQYF. CDR3 sequence (DNA): TGTGCCTGGAGTATAGGACTCTTTTACGAGCAGTACTTC. The chain is built from TRBV30 and TRBJ2-7, with D perhaps matching TRBD2 (5 bases). The CDR3 totals 13 residues. Trimming left V 2 bases short and J 4 bases short, with 12 bases between. CDR1 is GTSNPN and CDR2 is SVGIG in the germline V gene (reference sequence).

The V gene is TRBV27, the J gene TRBJ2-7, with D perhaps matching TRBD1 (6 bases). This CDR3 region has 15 residues. Trimming cost V 3 bases and J 2 bases, with 14 bases left between them. Looked up from germline, CDR1 is MNHEY and CDR2 is SMNVEV (reference sequence). The CDR3: CASSFMPGAAYEQYF. DNA of the CDR3: TGTGCCAGCAGTTTTATGCCAGGGGCAGCCTACGAGCAGTACTTC.

The chain recombines TRBV7-8 with TRBJ2-7, with 11 bases identical to TRBD2. Germline-derived CDR1 and CDR2 are SGHVS and FQNEAQ. Losses at the gene ends were 2 bases for V and 7 bases for J; bases not matched to a gene: 7. This CDR3 comprises 15 residues. The CDR3, as DNA: TGTGCCAGCAGCTTACGGCTAGCGGGAGGTAGAGAGCAGTACTTC. Its protein product is CASSLRLAGGREQYF.

V gene TRBV27 combines with J gene TRBJ2-7; D is possibly TRBD1 (5 bases). CDR3 length equals 19 residues. CDR1 MNHEY and CDR2 SMNVEV come from the germline V gene (reference sequence). Deletions cut 0 bases from V and 6 bases from J, with 27 bases between. CDR3: CASSLSPGNRFGSNTEQYF. The CDR3 DNA follows: TGTGCCAGCAGTTTATCACCAGGGAATCGGTTTGGTTCCAATACCGAGCAGTACTTC.

This chain uses TRBV14 with TRBJ2-1; 9 nucleotides match TRBD1. Germline values: CDR1 SGHDN, CDR2 FVKESK. This CDR3 is built from 16 residues. Unmatched junction bases numbered 9, after V lost 2 bases and J lost 7 bases. This chain's CDR3 is CASSQLLLTGGNEQFF. CDR3 sequence (DNA): TGTGCCAGCAGCCAACTACTCCTGACAGGGGGGAATGAGCAGTTCTTC.

V is TRBV10-3 and J is TRBJ2-4; tentative D call: TRBD1 (6 bases). Germline V gives CDR1 ENHRY, CDR2 SYGVKD. CDR3 length: 15 amino acids. V gave up 6 bases and J gave up 5 bases, with 17 bases separating them. The CDR3 is CAISHSRGWQNIQYF. The DNA of the CDR3 is TGTGCCATCAGCCATTCGAGGGGGTGGCAAAACATTCAGTACTTC.

The V gene is TRBV6-1, the J gene TRBJ2-2; 8 bases match TRBD2. The CDR3 is made up of 17 amino acids. After removal of 3 bases from V and 5 bases from J, the junction contained 11 bases not matched to a gene. The germline gives CDR1 MNHNS, CDR2 SASEGT. Here the CDR3 DNA reads TGTGCCAGCAGTGAGGGAGATCGGGAGGGCCGGACCGGGGAGCTGTTTTTT. This codes for CASSEGDREGRTGELFF.